This T cell receptor (beta chain) was captured by sequencing in a study of cytomegalovirus exposure and HLA in healthy donors. The CDR3 extends over 16 amino acids. CDR1 SEHNR and CDR2 FQNEAQ come from the germline V gene (reference sequence). Amplification used 60 Vbeta primers and 13 Jbeta primers. Assay used: immunoSEQ multiplex PCR; TCRdb lists only in-frame clones, some missing. Of fewer than 350,000 clones listed, over 85% are singletons. Healthy bone marrow donors made up the donor group. Points from the study as a whole: Reported findings show TCR beta sequences accurately forecast HLA-A and HLA-B alleles in most subjects. An analysis was carried out later, and it reportedly showed fewer N-insertions in an Asian-associated ancestry cluster than the roughly 670-donor mean. Highly shared sequence variants in one cluster were likely a sequencing artifact.

As regards this clone: Its antigen remains unknown. The junction departs from germline at one end; a sequencing error may be responsible.

Material: PBMCs. This chain uses TRBV7-9 with TRBJ2-1, with 8 bases that match TRBD2. The sequence derives from a woman younger than 35 in good health and CMV-seronegative. CDR3 DNA: TGTTCCAGCAGCCCCACTAGCGGTAGCTCCTACAATGAGCAGTTCTTC. Protein product: CSSSPTSGSSYNEQFF. The variable domain in full, completed from reference TRBV7-9 and TRBJ2-1, reads DTGVSQNPRHKITKRGQNVTFRCDPISEHNRLYWYRQTLGQGPEFLTYFQNEAQLEKSRLLSDRFSAERPKGSFSTLEIQRTEQGDSAMYLCSSSPTSGSSYNEQFFGPGTRLTVL.